This T cell receptor (beta chain) was recovered during a study of T cell responses to AZD1222 COVID-19 vaccine. The protocol was immunoSEQ multiplex PCR, while the TCRdb copy is restricted to in-frame clones and leaves out a portion. Among 130,000 to 150,000 clones, around 90% were seen once, and the ten largest hold less than 2%. Second doses at about 4 or about 12 weeks were pooled. CDR1 WNHNN and CDR2 SYGVQD come from the germline V gene (reference sequence). The CDR3 has 14 amino acids. The germline V and J ends were trimmed by 6 bases and 1 base, with 12 bases remaining between them. The rearrangement uses TRBV10-1 and TRBJ1-1, with D possibly matching TRBD1 (6 bases). Sample: peripheral blood, taken 28 days after the second AZD1222 dose. This TCR derives from an adult who received the AZD1222 COVID-19 vaccine. CDR3 sequence (DNA): TGCGCCAGCAGCAGCCTACAGGGGAACACTGAAGCTTTCTTT. It is translated as CASSSLQGNTEAFF.